This T cell receptor beta chain was found in a study of blood T cells in healthy people across ages. Through a sample-barcoded 5' primer and a J-beta primer mix, a second PCR was run for roughly 6 to 12 cycles. Every cDNA molecule carried a tag from a template-switch adaptor bearing 12 random nucleotides. Via MiXCR, TCRdb re-called the 5' RACE reads, giving one row per CDR3 protein. The sample has 650,000 to 800,000 distinct CDR3 sequences, roughly 44% seen once. Findings and caveats of the study: Nothing was known about donor CMV status, and this possibly confounded expanded clonotype changes. The study could not conclusively compare naive and antigen-experienced cells, given its unsorted PBMCs. Getting older went along with TCR beta diversity per million T cells dropping roughly linearly.

This clonotype has only a few counts. Its antigen remains unknown. Germline V lookup: CDR1 SGHRS, CDR2 YFSETQ. V gave up 0 bases and J gave up 13 bases, with 11 bases separating them. The CDR3 consists of 12 residues. The specimen sequenced was blood. The clonotype originates from a man aged 55 to 70 in good health. The chain carries TRBV5-1 and TRBJ2-1; D uncertain. The CDR3 loop reads CASSLGAGPQFF. The DNA for the CDR3 is TGCGCCAGCAGCTTGGGGGCCGGACCCCAGTTCTTC.